These T cell receptor beta chains were read from a single sample in a study of blood T cells in healthy people across ages. TCRdb itself ran the 5' RACE reads through MiXCR, one entry per CDR3 protein. Of about 760,000 distinct CDR3 sequences listed, 20% to 25% were seen once; the top ten hold roughly a tenth. This sample also appeared in a second study, on T cells of mothers and their children.

Specimen: blood. All receptors come from a boy between 5 and 17 years old in good health. Both conserved end residues are part of each CDR3. D genes are given only for firm matches. The size of a clone is reported for some rows only, either as once, few or many, or as a class for expanded clones.

j_gene | d_gene | abundance | v_gene | len | CDR3nt | CDR3aa
TRBJ2-5 | TRBD1 | many | TRBV4-2 | 16 | TGTGCCAGCAGTCCTTATACCGGGACAGGGGAAGAGACCCAGTACTTC | CASSPYTGTGEETQYF
TRBJ1-4 | NA | NA | TRBV9 | 14 | TGTGCCAGCAGCGGGGACATACAGAATGAAGAACTGTTTTTT | CASSGDIQNEELFF
TRBJ1-2 | TRBD1 | NA | TRBV6-2/TRBV6-3 | 14 | TGTGCCAGCAGACCCTCCGGGACAGGGGTTGGCTACACCTTC | CASRPSGTGVGYTF
TRBJ2-5 | NA | few | TRBV7-3 | 14 | TGTGCCAGCAGCTTTGGCGGGGTACAAGAGACCCAGTACTTC | CASSFGGVQETQYF
TRBJ1-4 | NA | few | TRBV11-2 | 16 | TGTGCCAGCAGCTTAGATCGGGCAACCCTTAATGAAAAACTGTTTTTT | CASSLDRATLNEKLFF
TRBJ1-2 | NA | few | TRBV6-5 | 11 | TGTGCCAGCGCACAGGGTGAAGGCTACACCTTC | CASAQGEGYTF
TRBJ1-3 | NA | few | TRBV29-1 | 15 | TGCAGCGTTTTCATGGGAGAAGGGTCCGGAAACACCATATATTTT | CSVFMGEGSGNTIYF
TRBJ2-3 | NA | NA | TRBV7-3 | 12 | TGTGCCAGCAGCCCGCAACAGGGACCGCAGTATTTT | CASSPQQGPQYF
TRBJ2-7 | NA | NA | TRBV20-1 | 12 | TGCAGTGCAGCCGAGGGGGATCCCGAGCAGTACTTC | CSAAEGDPEQYF
TRBJ1-4 | NA | NA | TRBV6-1 | 15 | TGTGCCAGCAGTGCAGACGGGAGGGGGGGTGAAAAACTGTTTTTT | CASSADGRGGEKLFF
TRBJ2-1 | NA | few | TRBV6-5 | 14 | TGTGCCAGCTCCCAGGGCTGGGGCAGTCGTGAGCAGTTCTTC | CASSQGWGSREQFF
TRBJ1-4 | NA | few | TRBV19 | 14 | TGTGCCAGTAGTTGGGGGTGGGCTAATGAAAAACTGTTTTTT | CASSWGWANEKLFF
TRBJ1-2 | TRBD1 | NA | TRBV20-1 | 16 | TGCAGTGCGGGAACCAGGGGGCAGCCACCTAACTATGGCTACACCTTC | CSAGTRGQPPNYGYTF
TRBJ1-1 | TRBD1 | few | TRBV2 | 13 | TGTGCCAGCAGGGGGACAGGGGGCACTGAAGCTTTCTTT | CASRGTGGTEAFF
TRBJ2-7 | NA | NA | TRBV4-1 | 14 | TGCGCCAGCAGCCAGGAAGGACTACCCTACGAGCAGTACTTC | CASSQEGLPYEQYF
TRBJ2-2 | TRBD1 | NA | TRBV29-1 | 13 | TGCAGCTTTGGACAGGGGGCCGGCGGGGAGCTGTTTTTT | CSFGQGAGGELFF
TRBJ2-7 | NA | few | TRBV12-3/TRBV12-4 | 14 | TGTGCCAGCAGTTTCAGACGGGATCCCTACGAGCAGTACTTC | CASSFRRDPYEQYF
TRBJ1-1 | NA | few | TRBV24-1 | 13 | TGTGCCACTCGGAGGCAGCAGAACACTGAGGCTTTCTTT | CATRRQQNTEAFF
TRBJ2-2 | TRBD2 | many | TRBV4-1 | 16 | TGCGCCAGCAGCCAAGAGATAGCGGGAGGTGGCGGGGAGCTGTTTTTT | CASSQEIAGGGGELFF
TRBJ2-1 | NA | NA | TRBV2 | 16 | TGTGCCAGCAGTGCAGAAGACACCCCACGAGTGGATGAGCAGTTCTTC | CASSAEDTPRVDEQFF
TRBJ1-2 | NA | once | TRBV28 | 14 | TGTGCCAGCAACCCGGGCAGGGCTAACTATGGCTACACCTTC | CASNPGRANYGYTF
TRBJ2-5 | TRBD2 | few | TRBV3-1 | 17 | TGTGCCAGCAGCCAAGTGCGGGAGGCCTGGTACCAAGAGACCCAGTACTTC | CASSQVREAWYQETQYF
TRBJ1-1 | TRBD1 | few | TRBV12-3/TRBV12-4 | 13 | TGTGCCAGCATTGACAGGGCGGGCACTGAAGCTTTCTTT | CASIDRAGTEAFF
TRBJ2-4 | NA | few | TRBV20-1 | 16 | TGCAGTGCTAGAGATCCCCTCTCCCAGTTTGACGACATTCAGTACTTC | CSARDPLSQFDDIQYF
TRBJ1-5 | NA | NA | TRBV7-8 | 14 | TGTGCCAGCAGCTTAGGCGGGTACAATCAGCCCCAGCATTTT | CASSLGGYNQPQHF
TRBJ2-7 | TRBD2 | NA | TRBV28 | 15 | TGTGCCAGCAGGCAAGGACTAGCGGGACACTACGAGCAGTACTTC | CASRQGLAGHYEQYF
TRBJ2-4 | NA | few | TRBV7-8 | 16 | TGTGCCAGCAGCTTAAGCGTCGGGTTCGCCAAAAACATTCAGTACTTC | CASSLSVGFAKNIQYF
TRBJ1-2 | NA | few | TRBV18 | 15 | TGTGCCAGCTCTGACTTGGGGACTGAGGGATATGGCTACACCTTC | CASSDLGTEGYGYTF
TRBJ2-3 | TRBD2 | few | TRBV12-3/TRBV12-4 | 17 | TGTGCCAGCAGTGGCACCGGGACTAGCGGGTCTCCGGATACGCAGTATTTT | CASSGTGTSGSPDTQYF
TRBJ2-5 | NA | NA | TRBV10-3 | 15 | TGTGCCATCAGTGAGGTCGGGACTTCCCCAAGGACCCAGTACTTC | CAISEVGTSPRTQYF
TRBJ2-7 | NA | NA | TRBV19 | 14 | TGTGCCAGTAGTATAGGTGGACAGTCCTACGAGCAGTACTTC | CASSIGGQSYEQYF
TRBJ2-5 | TRBD2 | NA | TRBV12-3/TRBV12-4 | 15 | TGTGCCAGCAGTTTAACTAGCGGGAGCTGGGAGACCCAGTACTTC | CASSLTSGSWETQYF
TRBJ2-1 | NA | few | TRBV19 | 14 | TGTGCCAGTAGTATTAGCGGCTCCTACAATGAGCAGTTCTTC | CASSISGSYNEQFF
TRBJ1-2 | NA | NA | TRBV7-3 | 14 | TGTGCCAGCAGCCCCGCGGGAGGGGTCTATGGCTACACCTTC | CASSPAGGVYGYTF
TRBJ2-5 | NA | NA | TRBV11-2 | 15 | TGTGCCAGCAGCTTAAGGGGCGGGAAACTCAAGACCCAGTACTTC | CASSLRGGKLKTQYF
TRBJ2-7 | NA | few | TRBV3-1 | 14 | TGTGCCAGCAGCCAAGCTAGGGAATCCTACGAGCAGTACTTC | CASSQARESYEQYF
TRBJ1-1 | NA | few | TRBV7-2 | 11 | TGTGCCAGCAGCCCCCTGGCCGGAGCTTTCTTT | CASSPLAGAFF
TRBJ2-1 | TRBD2 | few | TRBV5-5 | 16 | TGTGCCAGCAGCTCCCTAGCGGGGAGCTCCTACAATGAGCAGTTCTTC | CASSSLAGSSYNEQFF
TRBJ2-1 | TRBD2 | NA | TRBV19 | 17 | TGTGCCAGTAGTCCCCGCGGGACTAGCGGGTTTGGGAATGAGCAGTTCTTC | CASSPRGTSGFGNEQFF
TRBJ2-7 | TRBD1 | NA | TRBV5-1 | 13 | TGCGCCAGCAGGCAGGGGGCATCCTACGAGCAGTACTTC | CASRQGASYEQYF
TRBJ2-4 | NA | NA | TRBV7-9 | 15 | TGTGCCAGCAGCCGATCAAAACTAGCCAAAAACATTCAGTACTTC | CASSRSKLAKNIQYF
TRBJ1-5 | TRBD1 | few | TRBV12-3/TRBV12-4 | 14 | TGTGCCAGCAGTGTGAGGGGGCAGGGACAGCCCCAGCATTTT | CASSVRGQGQPQHF
TRBJ1-2 | TRBD1 | NA | TRBV4-3 | 15 | TGCGCCAGCAGCCAGACAGGGAGTTGGGATAATGGCTACACCTTC | CASSQTGSWDNGYTF
TRBJ2-7 | NA | few | TRBV6-2/TRBV6-3 | 15 | TGTGCCAGCAGCTCTCCTCGACAGGCAACCTACGAGCAGTACTTC | CASSSPRQATYEQYF
TRBJ2-5 | TRBD2 | NA | TRBV7-2 | 16 | TGTGCCAGCAGCCCAAGCGGGACTAGACTTCGGGAGACCCAGTACTTC | CASSPSGTRLRETQYF
TRBJ2-7 | TRBD1 | NA | TRBV6-6 | 15 | TGTGCCAGCACCGCACCGGGACAGGGGGCGAAAGAGCAGTACTTC | CASTAPGQGAKEQYF